This T cell receptor beta chain was obtained from a study of beta chain features in type 1 diabetes (dated by TCRdb to the late 2010s). Background on the whole study: Mean age, gender distribution, total cell number and subset yield did not differ between patients and healthy donors. A total of some 110 million sorted cells were examined across all samples, and the number of cells per subset was strongly correlated with RNA yield. The study compared TCRB repertoires of sorted circulating CD4+ T cell subsets between recently diagnosed type 1 diabetes patients and matched healthy donors. Whereas all 30 or so donors provided naive and central memory subsets, regulatory and stem cell-like memory subsets were isolated from just 8 patients and about 8 healthy donors.

The table lists this clone with a few counts. The target of this receptor is not known. Base qualities are not at hand, and no much larger clone is one base apart. The entire amount of isolated RNA was reverse transcribed using the High Capacity cDNA Reverse Transcription Kit, so the sequenced TCRB transcripts were expressed ones. Naive, central memory and regulatory T cell samples underwent deep immunoSEQ sequencing, averaging around 4 million total reads per sample. After sorted cells were lysed in RLT buffer, RNA was extracted with DNase-treated RNeasy Micro or Mini kits, with the choice depending on cell number. To prevent cross-contamination, every cell subset was processed on its own, while patient and healthy donor samples were processed together. TCRB sequences were amplified from cDNA with the immunoSEQ multiplex PCR, producing 87-bp fragments spanning the CDR3 region. The amplicons were sequenced using the Illumina HiSeq platform. The study's own analysis went as follows. Synthetic template baselines were used to correct PCR bias computationally, reads within Hamming distance 2 were collapsed, and singletons that could not be merged were discarded. By aligning reads against IMGT, V, D and J genes, CDR3 length, and insertions or deletions at six rearrangement sites were assigned. Clonotype counts were normalized to sorted cell number within each subset before computing true diversity and Gini coefficients with the tcR R package. The overlap coefficient, calculated on TCRB nucleotide sequences, was used to measure repertoire sharing. The table comes from immuneACCESS by way of TCRdb, which keeps in-frame sequences with V and J called. Part of the clones is missing from these tables; in studies checked, under half for an unresolved V gene and the rest for unknown reasons. V, J and clone size derive from that table, while D and trimming were established from the DNA sequence. The sample table records a few hundred thousand clones; approximately 11% of these occur just once. Of the sample, 1% to 1.5% is held by the ten largest clones.

V is pared back by 0 bases and J by 7 bases, with 18 bases lying between the germline termini. Per the germline V gene (reference sequence), GTSNPN is the CDR1 and SVGIG is the CDR2. Including the terminal cysteine and phenylalanine, the CDR3 comprises 15 residues. Of all the DNA, just the CDR3 is kept, 45 bases in frame from base 1. A single peripheral blood draw of about 116 mL on average was collected from each donor into heparinised tubes. Using a panel that included CD45RO, CCR7, CD25, CD127, CD95 and CD27, naive, central memory, regulatory and stem cell-like memory CD4+ T cells were sorted on a BD FACSAria II. A purity above 95% was achieved for all sorted populations. PBMCs were isolated right away by Lymphoprep density gradient centrifugation and were stained directly, without culture. So that batch effects would be minimized, each experiment stained and sorted samples in pairs, pairing one healthy donor with one patient.

What the study reported, not specific to this receptor: Naive, central memory and regulatory TCRB repertoires appeared more similar among patients than among healthy donors. In all four CD4+ subsets, TCRB CDR3 length was moderately but significantly shorter in type 1 diabetes patients. Shorter templates might have been favored by PCR, but patient and control samples were amplified and corrected together, so both groups would have been affected equally by any skew. At VDJ recombination sites, patients with type 1 diabetes made fewer insertions and deleted more nucleotides, a pattern implying thymic rearrangement abnormalities. Because cDNA was sequenced instead of genomic DNA, highly expressing activated cells could be over-represented, though the groups showed no difference in activation or CD3 levels. Because the HLA sub-analyses included only small numbers of individuals, any influence of HLA type on TCRB rearrangement was left unresolved.

The receptor chain draws on TRBV30 and TRBJ1-1; possibly the D gene is TRBD1, per 5 matching bases. The origin of this receptor is a man aged 18 to 29 in good health. Sequencing was carried out using central memory CD4+ T cells from blood. This receptor carries the CDR3 CAWSVLGGANIEAFF. The DNA sequence reads TGTGCCTGGAGTGTACTTGGAGGGGCAAATATTGAAGCTTTCTTT.